The rows below give T cell receptor beta chains drawn from one sample of a study of lymphopenia after photon versus proton radiotherapy. Measured with immunoSEQ multiplex PCR; TCRdb has only the in-frame clones, and not every one. Of 20,000 or so clones listed, about 93% were seen once; the top ten hold around 9%. The source material was peripheral blood, sampled from a patient treated with proton-based radiotherapy. Source of these receptors: a woman aged 70 to 79 with pancreatic cancer. Some clones in this sample may be carry-over from other donors' samples. The CDR3 runs from the conserved cysteine through the conserved F or W. The D gene is left open where the match is weak. Size is omitted from some rows. Given values are once, few, many or a class for expanded clones.

TRBD1,TRBJ1-5,TRBV30,.,TGTGCCTGGACTCCAGGGGGCGCGAGTCAGCCCCAGCATTTT,CAWTPGGASQPQHF
.,TRBJ2-3,TRBV28,.,TGTGCCAGCAGGGACAGCGGAACAGATACGCAGTATTTT,CASRDSGTDTQYF
.,TRBJ1-1,TRBV28,.,TGTGCCAGCAGTTTCGAAGCCCGGGACACGGACACTGAAGCTTTCTTT,CASSFEARDTDTEAFF
TRBD1,TRBJ1-1,TRBV5-5,.,TGTGCCAGCAGCTTGGGGACAGGGACTGAAGCTTTCTTT,CASSLGTGTEAFF
TRBD2,TRBJ2-3,TRBV5-1,.,TGCGCCAGCAGCTCACTAGCGGGAGGCACAGATACGCAGTATTTT,CASSSLAGGTDTQYF
.,TRBJ2-5,TRBV7-2,once,TGTGCCAGCTTTTCATGGGGGGTCAGGGAGACCCAGTACTTC,CASFSWGVRETQYF
.,TRBJ2-1,TRBV7-2,.,TGTGCCAGCAGCCAGGGAATACACAATGAGCAGTTCTTC,CASSQGIHNEQFF
.,TRBJ1-6,TRBV28,.,TGTGCCAGCACCCCCCGACAGTATAATTCACCCCTCCACTTT,CASTPRQYNSPLHF
.,TRBJ1-2,TRBV30,.,TGTGCCTGGAGTGTAGGGGGGGCGGATGGCTACACCTTC,CAWSVGGADGYTF
.,TRBJ2-1,TRBV19,.,TGTGCCAGTAGACCCGCGACAACGGGGCTTAAGGATACCAGCTCCTACAATGAGCAGTTCTTC,CASRPATTGLKDTSSYNEQFF
.,TRBJ1-4,TRBV30,.,TGTGCCTGGAGTGTATTTGGCTTGGGCAGGGGAGATGAAAAACTGTTTTTT,CAWSVFGLGRGDEKLFF
TRBD1,TRBJ2-5,TRBV18,.,TGTGCCAGCTCACCACCGGTTGGACAGGGGATGGGGGAGACCCAGTACTTC,CASSPPVGQGMGETQYF
.,TRBJ2-7,TRBV29-1,.,TGCAGCGCGGGGGCCCGGGACTCCTACGAGCAGTACTTC,CSAGARDSYEQYF
.,TRBJ2-2,TRBV6-1,.,TGTGCCAGCAGGGCTCCTAACACCGGGGAGCTGTTTTTT,CASRAPNTGELFF
TRBD2,TRBJ2-7,TRBV4-1,.,TGCGCCAGCAGCTCCCGGACTAGCACCTCCTACGAGCAGTACTTC,CASSSRTSTSYEQYF
.,TRBJ2-4,TRBV7-2,.,TGTGCCAGCAGCGCTGCAGGGGCCTGGGATAGCATTCAGTACTTC,CASSAAGAWDSIQYF
.,TRBJ1-1,TRBV28,.,TGTGCCAGCAGTTTTAACGAGAGGGACACTGAAGCTTTCTTT,CASSFNERDTEAFF
TRBD1,TRBJ1-1,TRBV29-1,.,TGCAGCGGCGGGACAGGGGGCACTGAAGCTTTCTTT,CSGGTGGTEAFF
TRBD1,TRBJ1-4,TRBV19,.,TGTGCCAGTAGTGTAACAGGGGCGTCGACTAATGAAAAACTGTTTTTT,CASSVTGASTNEKLFF
.,TRBJ2-3,TRBV19,.,TGTGCCAGTAGTATATCAGGAGGAGGAGATACGCAGTATTTT,CASSISGGGDTQYF
.,TRBJ2-5,TRBV5-4,.,TGTGCCAGCAGCTTTTTACAGGGGGCGCGGGAGGGCCGGGAGACCCAGTACTTC,CASSFLQGAREGRETQYF
TRBD2,TRBJ2-2,TRBV27,.,TGTGCCAGCAGTCCCCGACTAGCGGGAGTCCCCGGGGAGCTGTTTTTT,CASSPRLAGVPGELFF